This entry is about one T cell receptor beta chain. Germline CDR1 reads MNHEY; CDR2 reads SMNVEV (reference sequence). The CDR3 totals 17 residues. The trim removed 2 bases at V and 1 base at J, leaving 5 bases unmatched. In the original analysis: Amplifying reference gene primers gave estimates of nucleated cell counts. Some clones are missing from TCRdb's copy, which holds only in-frame ones; the method was immunoSEQ multiplex PCR. V and J calls and clone size are those listed in that table; D and trimming were worked out from the DNA. The sample contains 75,000 to 95,000 clones, 88% of which appear only once. These data are taken from a study of blood T cell repertoires in COVID-19. Study summary: The United States, Italy and Spain provided the acute and convalescent COVID-19 samples. T cells, B-cell-depleted T cells, or PBMCs provided the cDNA or gDNA that served as material.

The J gene is TRBJ2-3, the V gene TRBV27; TRBD1 aligns across 11 bases. This receptor was identified in a human donor in a cohort sampled during active COVID-19. What was sequenced was peripheral blood. The CDR3 bases are TGTGCCAGCAGTTTAGGTCGGACAGGGGGCGGCACAGATACGCAGTATTTT. This encodes CASSLGRTGGGTDTQYF.